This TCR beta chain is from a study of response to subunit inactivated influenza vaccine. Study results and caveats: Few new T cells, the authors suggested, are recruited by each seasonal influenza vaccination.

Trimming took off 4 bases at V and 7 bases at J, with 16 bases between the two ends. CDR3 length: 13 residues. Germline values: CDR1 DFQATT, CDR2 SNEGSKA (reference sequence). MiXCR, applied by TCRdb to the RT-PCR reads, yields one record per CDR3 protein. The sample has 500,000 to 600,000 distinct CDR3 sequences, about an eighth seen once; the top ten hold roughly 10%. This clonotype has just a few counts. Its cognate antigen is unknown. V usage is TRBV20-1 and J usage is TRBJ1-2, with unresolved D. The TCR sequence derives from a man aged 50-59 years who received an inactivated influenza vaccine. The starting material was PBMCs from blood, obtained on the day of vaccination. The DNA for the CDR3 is TGCAGTGCTAACCCAACGATCAGAAGTGGCTACACCTTC. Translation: CSANPTIRSGYTF.